This TCR beta chain was retrieved from a study of blood T cell repertoires in COVID-19. Study-level information: Samples representing acute and convalescent COVID-19 were sourced from the United States, Italy and Spain. PBMCs, B-cell-depleted T cells, or T cells were the source of the cDNA or gDNA that made up the material.

In the authors' workflow: By means of reference gene primer amplification, nucleated cell counts were estimated. The method was immunoSEQ multiplex PCR; TCRdb's version includes in-frame clones alone and lacks a portion of them. V and J calls and clone size are those listed in that table; D and trimming were worked out from the DNA. Among 150,000 to 200,000 clones, roughly 88% were seen once, and the ten largest hold 13%. Recovered Cohort 3 donors showed two negative PCRs, clearance, or symptom resolution. The CDR3 is 14 residues long. Trimming pared 2 bases from V and 3 bases from J, leaving 10 bases between. Germline V lookup: CDR1 SGHRS, CDR2 YFSETQ.

The material sequenced was PBMCs or T cells enriched from blood (not recorded which). The genes are TRBV5-1 and TRBJ2-3, with D possibly being TRBD1 (5 bases). The sequence derives from a woman between 55 and 75 years old who had recovered from COVID-19. The CDR3 sequence: CASSFFQGTDTQYF. CDR3 nucleotides: TGCGCCAGCAGCTTTTTCCAGGGAACAGATACGCAGTATTTT.